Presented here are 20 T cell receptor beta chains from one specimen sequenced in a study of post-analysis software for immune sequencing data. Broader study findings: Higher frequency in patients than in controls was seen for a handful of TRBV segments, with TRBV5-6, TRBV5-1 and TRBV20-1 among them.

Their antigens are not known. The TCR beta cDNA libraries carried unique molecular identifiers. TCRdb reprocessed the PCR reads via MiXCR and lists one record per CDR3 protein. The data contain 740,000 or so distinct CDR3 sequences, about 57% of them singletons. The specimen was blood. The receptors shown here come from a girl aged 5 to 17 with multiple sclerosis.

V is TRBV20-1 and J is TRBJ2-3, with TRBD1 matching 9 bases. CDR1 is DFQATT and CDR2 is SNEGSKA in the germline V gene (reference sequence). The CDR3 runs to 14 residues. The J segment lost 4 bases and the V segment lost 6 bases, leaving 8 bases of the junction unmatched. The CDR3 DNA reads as TGCAGTGCCGCCGGGACAGGGCCCCCAGATACGCAGTATTTT. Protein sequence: CSAAGTGPPDTQYF.

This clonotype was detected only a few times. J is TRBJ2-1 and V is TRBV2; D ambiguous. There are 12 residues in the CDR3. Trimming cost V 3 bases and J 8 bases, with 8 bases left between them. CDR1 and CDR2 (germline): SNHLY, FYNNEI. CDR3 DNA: TGTGCCAGCAGTGATGTAGGGTATGAGCAGTTCTTC. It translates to CASSDVGYEQFF. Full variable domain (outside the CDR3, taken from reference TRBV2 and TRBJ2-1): EPEVTQTPSHQVTQMGQEVILRCVPISNHLYFYWYRQILGQKVEFLVSFYNNEISEKSEIFDDQFSVERPDGSNFTLKIRSTKLEDSAMYFCASSDVGYEQFFGPGTRLTVL.

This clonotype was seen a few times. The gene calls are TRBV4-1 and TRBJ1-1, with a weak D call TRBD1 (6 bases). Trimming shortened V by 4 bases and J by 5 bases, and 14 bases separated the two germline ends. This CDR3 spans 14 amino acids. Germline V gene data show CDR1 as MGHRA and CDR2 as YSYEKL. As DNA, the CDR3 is TGCGCCAGCAGCCGGGTACAGGGTGGTACTGAAGCTTTCTTT. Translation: CASSRVQGGTEAFF.

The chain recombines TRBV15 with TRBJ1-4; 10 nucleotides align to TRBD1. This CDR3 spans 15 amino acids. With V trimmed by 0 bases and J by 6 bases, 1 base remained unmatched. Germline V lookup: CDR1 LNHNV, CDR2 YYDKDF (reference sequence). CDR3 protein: CATSRDGTGDEKLFF. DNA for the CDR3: TGTGCCACCAGCAGAGATGGGACAGGGGATGAAAAACTGTTTTTT.

The CDR3 here is CSASTVETQYF. The CDR3, as DNA: TGCAGTGCTAGTACCGTAGAGACCCAGTACTTC. The chain recombines TRBV20-1 with TRBJ2-5; D gene ambiguous. CDR1 is DFQATT and CDR2 is SNEGSKA in the germline V gene (reference sequence). This CDR3 has 11 amino acids. The germline V and J ends were trimmed by 3 bases and 4 bases, with 6 bases remaining between them.

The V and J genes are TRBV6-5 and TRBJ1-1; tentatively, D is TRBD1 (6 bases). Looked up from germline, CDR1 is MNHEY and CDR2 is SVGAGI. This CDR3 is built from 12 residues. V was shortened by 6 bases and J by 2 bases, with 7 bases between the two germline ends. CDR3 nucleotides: TGTGCCAGCAGACAGGGAAACACTGAAGCTTTCTTT. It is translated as CASRQGNTEAFF.

Here the CDR3 reads CASSPRGLGSTDTQYF. The CDR3 DNA reads as TGTGCCAGCAGCCCCCGTGGCCTCGGCAGCACAGATACGCAGTATTTT. The gene calls are TRBV3-1 and TRBJ2-3; D remains unclear. Trimming took off 4 bases at V and 0 bases at J, with 14 bases between the two ends. Germline CDR1 LGHDT, CDR2 YNNKEL (reference sequence). This CDR3 has 16 residues.

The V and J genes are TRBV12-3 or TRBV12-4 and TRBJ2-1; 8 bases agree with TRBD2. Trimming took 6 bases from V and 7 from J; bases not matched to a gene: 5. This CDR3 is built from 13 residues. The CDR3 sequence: CASRFGRVNEQFF. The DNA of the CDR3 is TGTGCCAGCAGGTTCGGGAGGGTGAATGAGCAGTTCTTC.

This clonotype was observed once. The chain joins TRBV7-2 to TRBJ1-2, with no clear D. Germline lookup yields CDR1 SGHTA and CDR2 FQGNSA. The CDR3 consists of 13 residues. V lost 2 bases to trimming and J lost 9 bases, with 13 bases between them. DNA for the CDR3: TGTGCCAGCAGCTTACCCCTCGGTTTCAGCTACACCTTC. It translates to CASSLPLGFSYTF.

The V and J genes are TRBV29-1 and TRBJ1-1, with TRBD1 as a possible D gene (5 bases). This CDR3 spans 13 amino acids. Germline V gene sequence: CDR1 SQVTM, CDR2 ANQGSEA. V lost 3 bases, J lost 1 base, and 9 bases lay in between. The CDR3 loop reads CSVEEGQNTEAFF. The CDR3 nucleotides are TGCAGCGTTGAGGAGGGGCAGAACACTGAAGCTTTCTTT.

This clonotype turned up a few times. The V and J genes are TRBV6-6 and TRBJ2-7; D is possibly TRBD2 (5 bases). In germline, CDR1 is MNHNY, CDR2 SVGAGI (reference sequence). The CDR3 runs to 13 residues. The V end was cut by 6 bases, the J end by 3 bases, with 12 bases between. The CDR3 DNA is TGTGCCAGCAGCCGCGGACGGGACTACGAGCAGTACTTC. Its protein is CASSRGRDYEQYF.

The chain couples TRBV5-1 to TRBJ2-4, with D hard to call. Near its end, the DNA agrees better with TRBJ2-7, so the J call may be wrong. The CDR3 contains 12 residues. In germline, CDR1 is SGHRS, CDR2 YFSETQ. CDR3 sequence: CASSLSAFEQYF. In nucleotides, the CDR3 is TGCGCCAGCAGCCTATCTGCGTTCGAGCAGTACTTC.

In DNA form, the CDR3 reads TGCAGTGCTACCAAGGGGGACAGGGGCGGACAGCCCCAGCATTTT. It encodes CSATKGDRGGQPQHF. The rearrangement uses TRBV20-1 and TRBJ1-5; 10 nucleotides match TRBD1. J was trimmed by 7 bases and V by 4 bases; bases with no gene match: 10. CDR3 length: 15 residues. Germline assignment: CDR1 DFQATT and CDR2 SNEGSKA (reference sequence).

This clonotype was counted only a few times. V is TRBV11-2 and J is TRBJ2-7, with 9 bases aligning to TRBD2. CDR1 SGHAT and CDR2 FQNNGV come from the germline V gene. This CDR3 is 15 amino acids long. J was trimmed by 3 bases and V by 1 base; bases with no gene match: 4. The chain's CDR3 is CASSLVAGEHYEQYF. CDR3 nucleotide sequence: TGTGCCAGCAGCTTAGTAGCGGGAGAACACTACGAGCAGTACTTC.

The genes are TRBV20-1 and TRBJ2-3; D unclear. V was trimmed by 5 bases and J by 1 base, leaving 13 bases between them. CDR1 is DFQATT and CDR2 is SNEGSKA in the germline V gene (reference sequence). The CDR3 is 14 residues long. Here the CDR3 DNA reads TGCAGTGCTCAGACCTCCCCGGGCACAGATACGCAGTATTTT. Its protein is CSAQTSPGTDTQYF.

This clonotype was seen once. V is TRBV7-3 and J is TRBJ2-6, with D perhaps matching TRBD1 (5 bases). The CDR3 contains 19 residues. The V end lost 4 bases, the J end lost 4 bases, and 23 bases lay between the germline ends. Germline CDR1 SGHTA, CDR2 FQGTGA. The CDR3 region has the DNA TGTGCCAGCAGCTCACGGTTGGACAAGTCCTTCTTCGGGGCCAACGTCCTGACTTTC. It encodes CASSSRLDKSFFGANVLTF.

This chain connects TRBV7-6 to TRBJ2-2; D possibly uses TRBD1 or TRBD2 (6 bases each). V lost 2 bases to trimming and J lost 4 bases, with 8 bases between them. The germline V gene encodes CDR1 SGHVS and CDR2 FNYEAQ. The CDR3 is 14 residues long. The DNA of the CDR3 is TGTGCCAGCAGCTTACGGGGGCGCACCGGGGAGCTGTTTTTT. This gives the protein CASSLRGRTGELFF. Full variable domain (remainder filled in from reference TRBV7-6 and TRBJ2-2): GAGVSQSPRYKVTKRGQDVALRCDPISGHVSLYWYRQALGQGPEFLTYFNYEAQQDKSGLPNDRFSAERPEGSISTLTIQRTEQRDSAMYRCASSLRGRTGELFFGEGSRLTVL.

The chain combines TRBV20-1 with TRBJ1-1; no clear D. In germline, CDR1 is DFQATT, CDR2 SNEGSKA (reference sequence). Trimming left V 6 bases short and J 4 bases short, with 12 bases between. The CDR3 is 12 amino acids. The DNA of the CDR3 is TGCAGTGCCTCTCGGGCTGGCACTGAAGCTTTCTTT. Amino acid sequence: CSASRAGTEAFF.

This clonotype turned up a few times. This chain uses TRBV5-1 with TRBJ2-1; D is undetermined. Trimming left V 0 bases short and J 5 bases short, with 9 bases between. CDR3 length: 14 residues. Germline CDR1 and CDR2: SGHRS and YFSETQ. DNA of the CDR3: TGCGCCAGCAGCTTGGGAGGCCTCGACAATGAGCAGTTCTTC. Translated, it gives CASSLGGLDNEQFF.

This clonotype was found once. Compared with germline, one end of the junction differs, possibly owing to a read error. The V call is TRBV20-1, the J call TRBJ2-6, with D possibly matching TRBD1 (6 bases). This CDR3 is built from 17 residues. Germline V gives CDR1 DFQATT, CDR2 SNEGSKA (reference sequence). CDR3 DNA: TGCAGTGCTCGAGCCGGGACACCCCTCTCTGGGGCCAACGTCCGGACTTTC. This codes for CSARAGTPLSGANVRTF.